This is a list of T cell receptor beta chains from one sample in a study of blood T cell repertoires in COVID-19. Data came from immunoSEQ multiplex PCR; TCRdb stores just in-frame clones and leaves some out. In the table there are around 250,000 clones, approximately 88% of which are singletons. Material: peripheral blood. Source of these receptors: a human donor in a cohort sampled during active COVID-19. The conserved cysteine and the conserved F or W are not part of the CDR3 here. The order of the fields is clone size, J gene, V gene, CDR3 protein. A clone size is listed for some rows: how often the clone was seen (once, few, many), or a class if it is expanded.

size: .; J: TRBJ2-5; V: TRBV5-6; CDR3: ASSLLPGTQY
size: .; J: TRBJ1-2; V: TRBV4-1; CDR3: ASSQDRGTQGVSYT
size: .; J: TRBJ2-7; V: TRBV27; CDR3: ASSLSVRGYEQY
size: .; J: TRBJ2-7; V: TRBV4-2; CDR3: ASSQEGTSLYHEQY
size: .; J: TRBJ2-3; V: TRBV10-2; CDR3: ASRSGGGAYDTQY
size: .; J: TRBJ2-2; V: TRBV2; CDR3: ASVRGANTGELF
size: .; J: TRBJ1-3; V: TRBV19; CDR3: ASSEPGYLLSGNTIY
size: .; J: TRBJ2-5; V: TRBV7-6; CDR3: ASSLGGQGSETQY
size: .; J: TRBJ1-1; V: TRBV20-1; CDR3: SASSRGLSTEAF
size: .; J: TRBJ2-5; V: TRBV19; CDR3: ASSALGLAEETQY
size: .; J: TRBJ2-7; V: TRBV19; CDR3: ASSRDLAGGSYEQY
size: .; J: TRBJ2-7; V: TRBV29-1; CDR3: SDNRGKGFVEQY
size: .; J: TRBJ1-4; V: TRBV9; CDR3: ASSALQGAEEKLF
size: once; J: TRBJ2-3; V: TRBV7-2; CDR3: ASSFLAGSIDTQY
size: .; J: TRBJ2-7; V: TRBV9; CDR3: ASSVDGRREGPYEQY
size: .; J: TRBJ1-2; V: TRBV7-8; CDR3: ASSLTSRNYGYT
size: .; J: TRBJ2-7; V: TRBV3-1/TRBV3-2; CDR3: ASSQAGNSYEQY
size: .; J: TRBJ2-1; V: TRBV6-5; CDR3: ASSRLGNEQF
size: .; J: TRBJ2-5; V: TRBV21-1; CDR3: ARSSAGGRETQY
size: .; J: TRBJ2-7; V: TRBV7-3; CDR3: ASSLTSYGTLPYEQY
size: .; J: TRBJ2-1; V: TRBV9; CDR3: ASSVRDRGSYNEQF
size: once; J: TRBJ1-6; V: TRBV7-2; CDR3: ASSLEGGVNSPLH
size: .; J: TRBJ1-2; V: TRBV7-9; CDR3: ASSLMQGGVGYT
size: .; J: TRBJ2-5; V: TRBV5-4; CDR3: ASSFIKTEGTQY